The rows below give T cell receptor beta chains drawn from one sample of a study of beta chain features in type 1 diabetes. Libraries were prepared by immunoSEQ multiplex PCR; TCRdb keeps only in-frame clonotypes and omits some of them. The data contain hundreds of thousands of clones, 14% of them seen just once; the ten biggest clones take up roughly 7%. The sample was central memory CD4+ T cells from blood. Every receptor here comes from a man younger than 45 in good health. Each CDR3 is given with its conserved first and last residue. The order of the fields is CDR3 DNA, CDR3 protein, clone size, V gene, J gene, D gene. D genes are given only for firm matches. The size of a clone is reported for some rows only, either as once, few or many, or as a class for expanded clones.

TGTGCCAGTAGTAAGAGGGGGACTGAAGCTTTCTTT	CASSKRGTEAFF	.	TRBV19	TRBJ1-1	.
TGTGCCAGCAGCGGCCGCTACGAGCAGTACTTC	CASSGRYEQYF	.	TRBV7-2	TRBJ2-7	.
TGTGCCACCAGCAGAGATCTAGGCGGGACTAGCGTGTACAATGAGCAGTTCTTC	CATSRDLGGTSVYNEQFF	.	TRBV15	TRBJ2-1	TRBD2
TGTGCCAGCAGCTTAGTCAGTGGACAGCCCCAGCATTTT	CASSLVSGQPQHF	few	TRBV7-2	TRBJ1-5	.
TGTGCCTGGACCCTAGCGGTTGTGGTTGGTACGCAGTATTTT	CAWTLAVVVGTQYF	few	TRBV30	TRBJ2-3	TRBD2
TGTGCCAGCAGCTCGGACTTCAGCACAGATACGCAGTATTTT	CASSSDFSTDTQYF	few	TRBV7-2	TRBJ2-3	.
TGTGCCAGCAGTGAAAGAGGGACAGACTATGGCTACACCTTC	CASSERGTDYGYTF	.	TRBV27	TRBJ1-2	TRBD1
TGTGCCAGCAGTGCGGACGGAACCTATAATTCACCCCTCCACTTT	CASSADGTYNSPLHF	.	TRBV6-6	TRBJ1-6	.
TGTGCCAGCAGCTCTGGGCGGGATACGCAGTATTTT	CASSSGRDTQYF	few	TRBV7-6	TRBJ2-3	.
TGTGCCAGCAGCCAAGATCGGACGATTAGGAATGAGCAGTTCTTC	CASSQDRTIRNEQFF	many	TRBV14	TRBJ2-1	.
TGTGCCAGCTCACTCTCCCCGGAGACCCAGTACTTC	CASSLSPETQYF	few	TRBV18	TRBJ2-5	.
TGTGCCAGCAGGGAGGGACGGCGGAACACTGAAGCTTTCTTT	CASREGRRNTEAFF	.	TRBV6-6	TRBJ1-1	.
TGTGCCAGCAGCTTGGTACTGGGGACAAACTTTGCCAACGTCCTGACTTTC	CASSLVLGTNFANVLTF	.	TRBV5-6	TRBJ2-6	.
TGTGCCAGCAGCTTGGGAGGGGACCAGCCCCAGCATTTT	CASSLGGDQPQHF	few	TRBV5-4	TRBJ1-5	.
TGCGCCAGCAGCCAAGCTCCCGACCGGGGGGGAGAGACCCAGTACTTC	CASSQAPDRGGETQYF	few	TRBV4-3	TRBJ2-5	TRBD2
TGTGCCAGCAGTTTCGGCCGTGACTATGGCTACACCTTC	CASSFGRDYGYTF	few	TRBV27	TRBJ1-2	.
TGTGCCAGCAGTGACAGACCCACCGGGGAGCTGTTTTTT	CASSDRPTGELFF	few	TRBV6-1	TRBJ2-2	.
TGTGCCAGCAGTGAATACGACAGGACAACGGCACCCCTCCACTTT	CASSEYDRTTAPLHF	few	TRBV25-1	TRBJ1-6	.
TGTGCCAGCAGCCCCCGAGGGGCAACTAATGAAAAACTGTTTTTT	CASSPRGATNEKLFF	many	TRBV11-2	TRBJ1-4	.
TGCGCCAGCAGGGATCAGGGTCGGACTGAAGCTTTCTTT	CASRDQGRTEAFF	few	TRBV5-1	TRBJ1-1	.
TGCGCCAGCAGCTTGGACTCTAGCCGCACCTACGAGCAGTACTTC	CASSLDSSRTYEQYF	.	TRBV5-1	TRBJ2-7	.
TGTGCCAGCAGCTTGGTAAAGGGGGCTCACAATGAGCAGTTCTTC	CASSLVKGAHNEQFF	few	TRBV7-2	TRBJ2-1	TRBD1
TGTGCCAGCAGTCACCTAGATGAGCAGTTCTTC	CASSHLDEQFF	few	TRBV6-6	TRBJ2-1	.
TGTGCCAGCAGCCAATCGCGAATGAACACTGAAGCTTTCTTT	CASSQSRMNTEAFF	few	TRBV16	TRBJ1-1	.
TGTGCCAGCAGCCCCATGGATTTATCCTACGAGCAGTACTTC	CASSPMDLSYEQYF	.	TRBV9	TRBJ2-7	.
TGTGCCAGCAGCTTAGGGACAGTGAACACCGGGGAGCTGTTTTTT	CASSLGTVNTGELFF	.	TRBV7-2	TRBJ2-2	.
TGTGCCAGCAGCAGGACAGGGGGCTTGGAGACCCAGTACTTC	CASSRTGGLETQYF	few	TRBV7-3	TRBJ2-5	TRBD1
TGTGCCAGCAGTATTAGCGTAGGACAAGAGACCCAGTACTTC	CASSISVGQETQYF	once	TRBV2	TRBJ2-5	.
TGTGCCACCAGCACAAAAAGGGCACAGGTCGAACTGTTTTTT	CATSTKRAQVELFF	.	TRBV15	TRBJ1-4	.
TGCAGCGTTGGGACCTCTGGGGCCAACGTCCTGACTTTC	CSVGTSGANVLTF	many	TRBV29-1	TRBJ2-6	.
TGTGCCAGCAGCGCGTCCCTCGGGGAGCTGTTTTTT	CASSASLGELFF	.	TRBV9	TRBJ2-2	.
TGTGCCTGGCGCCCGGGCGGAAACTATGGCTACACCTTC	CAWRPGGNYGYTF	.	TRBV30	TRBJ1-2	.
TGTGCCAGCAGCTTAGCTCGGAGTAGCGCGGAGCAGTACTTC	CASSLARSSAEQYF	few	TRBV7-2	TRBJ2-7	.
TGCGCCAGCAGCCAAGTTTTCGGCCTCGAGCAGTACTTC	CASSQVFGLEQYF	few	TRBV4-1	TRBJ2-7	.
TGTGCCAGTAGCCCGTTAAAGATGCGGGGCTACAATGAGCAGTTCTTC	CASSPLKMRGYNEQFF	few	TRBV19	TRBJ2-1	.
TGTGCCAGCCGGGGACTAGCGACGAACACCGGGGAGCTGTTTTTT	CASRGLATNTGELFF	few	TRBV2	TRBJ2-2	TRBD2
TGTGCCAGCAGCTCCTCCGGGGGAAGGCTTACTGAAGCTTTCTTT	CASSSSGGRLTEAFF	.	TRBV7-2	TRBJ1-1	.
TGCGCCAGCAGCCAAGAAGTTGCCTCGGCGGGGGTAGGCAATGAGCAGTTCTTC	CASSQEVASAGVGNEQFF	few	TRBV4-1	TRBJ2-1	TRBD2
TGTGCCAGCTCACCTTCGGCAGCTGAAGCTTTCTTT	CASSPSAAEAFF	many	TRBV18	TRBJ1-1	.
TGTGCCAGCAGCTCCGGGACATCGAGTTGGGCCCAGCATTTT	CASSSGTSSWAQHF	many	TRBV7-9	TRBJ1-5	.
TGTGCCAGCACCCTGGACCGGGTAAATGAGCAGTTCTTC	CASTLDRVNEQFF	few	TRBV5-4	TRBJ2-1	.
TGCGCCAGCAGTTCCGCTAGCGGGATAGGCACAGATACGCAGTATTTT	CASSSASGIGTDTQYF	few	TRBV5-1	TRBJ2-3	TRBD2
TGTGCCAGCAGGGACAGGGGGAGCAATCAGCCCCAGCATTTT	CASRDRGSNQPQHF	few	TRBV2	TRBJ1-5	TRBD1
TGTGCCAGCAGCTTCCCGGCCGAAAGCGGTCGTGAGCAGTTCTTC	CASSFPAESGREQFF	few	TRBV7-2	TRBJ2-1	.
TGTGCCTGGACTCAGGGGGGGGGAGGAGAGACCCAGTACTTC	CAWTQGGGGETQYF	.	TRBV30	TRBJ2-5	.
TGTGCCAGCAGCGGGGGCCGTGGGTTTTATTCACCCCTCCACTTT	CASSGGRGFYSPLHF	few	TRBV6-6	TRBJ1-6	.
TGCAGCGTTGAGCGGGATGTATATTTGGCCCAGTACTTC	CSVERDVYLAQYF	.	TRBV29-1	TRBJ2-5	.
TGCGCCAGCAGCCTCCTTCTGGGACCCCGGGCCTTAGATACGCAGTATTTT	CASSLLLGPRALDTQYF	few	TRBV4-1	TRBJ2-3	.
TGTGCCAGCATTCGGGACAGGGCCTACAATGAGCAGTTCTTC	CASIRDRAYNEQFF	few	TRBV7-2	TRBJ2-1	TRBD1
TGTGCCAGCAGTGACCAGGGGAGCTATGGCTACACCTTC	CASSDQGSYGYTF	few	TRBV2	TRBJ1-2	.